This is a list of T cell receptor beta chains from one sample in a study of T-cell memory formation after mild COVID-19. TCRdb fed the 5' RACE reads into MiXCR, producing one record per CDR3 protein. The top ten clones hold about an eighth of a sample with approximately 500,000 distinct CDR3 sequences, more than 20% of them seen once. The material sequenced was PBMCs or a T cell subset sorted from them (not recorded which). The source is an adult woman who had mild COVID-19 (a few samples of this study predate the infection). Cell type and time point are not known. Each CDR3 is given with its conserved first and last residue. The D gene is left open where the match is weak. Clone size, where shown, is once, few, many, or a class for clones that have expanded.

TRBD2	TRBV13	TRBJ2-1	NA	CASSYDQREKLNEQFF	TGTGCCAGCAGCTACGACCAGCGGGAGAAATTGAATGAGCAGTTCTTC
NA	TRBV3-1	TRBJ1-1	few	CASSLGPTLEAFF	TGTGCCAGCAGCCTGGGGCCAACCCTCGAAGCTTTCTTT
NA	TRBV6-1	TRBJ1-2	NA	CASIPAKGRGMNYGYTF	TGTGCCAGCATTCCTGCCAAGGGAAGAGGAATGAACTATGGCTACACCTTC
TRBD1	TRBV18	TRBJ2-2	NA	CASSPRDRGHAGELFF	TGTGCCAGCTCACCACGGGACAGGGGGCACGCCGGGGAGCTGTTTTTT
NA	TRBV12-3/TRBV12-4	TRBJ1-5	NA	CASSLLGRESNQPQHF	TGTGCCAGCAGTTTATTGGGGCGGGAAAGCAATCAGCCCCAGCATTTT
TRBD1	TRBV9	TRBJ1-4	NA	CASSSGTGRHEKLFF	TGTGCCAGCAGCTCCGGGACAGGGAGGCATGAAAAACTGTTTTTT
TRBD1	TRBV20-1	TRBJ1-2	NA	CSGRGTGDSYGYTF	TGCAGTGGAAGGGGGACAGGGGATAGCTATGGCTACACCTTC
NA	TRBV7-8	TRBJ2-1	few	CACSSYNEQFF	TGTGCCTGCTCAAGCTACAATGAGCAGTTCTTC
TRBD2	TRBV4-3	TRBJ2-1	few	CASSQGTSGHGGEQFF	TGCGCCAGCAGCCAAGGGACTAGCGGCCATGGTGGTGAGCAGTTCTTC
NA	TRBV7-6	TRBJ2-7	few	CASSQTGSEQYF	TGTGCCAGCAGCCAAACAGGGTCCGAGCAGTACTTC
NA	TRBV9	TRBJ1-2	few	CASSGSNGGNYYGYTF	TGTGCCAGCAGCGGGTCTAACGGGGGGAATTACTATGGCTACACCTTC
NA	TRBV27	TRBJ2-7	once	CASSYLQGGEQYF	TGTGCCAGCAGTTACTTACAGGGAGGCGAGCAGTACTTC
TRBD1	TRBV20-1	TRBJ2-7	NA	CSGRTGSNSYEQYF	TGCAGTGGTCGGACAGGGTCGAACTCCTACGAGCAGTACTTC
NA	TRBV28	TRBJ2-1	many	CASSKYNEQFF	TGTGCCAGCAGTAAATACAATGAGCAGTTCTTC
TRBD2	TRBV12-3/TRBV12-4	TRBJ2-7	few	CASSPRTSGEAYEQYF	TGTGCCAGCAGTCCCCGGACTAGCGGGGAGGCCTACGAGCAGTACTTC
NA	TRBV6-5	TRBJ2-1	few	CASSRPNYNEQFF	TGTGCCAGCAGCAGACCTAACTACAATGAGCAGTTCTTC
NA	TRBV9	TRBJ2-1	NA	CASSVDSEQFF	TGTGCCAGCAGCGTAGACAGTGAGCAGTTCTTC
TRBD1	TRBV7-2	TRBJ1-2	NA	CASSRGQGITYGYTF	TGTGCCAGCAGCCGAGGACAGGGAATTACCTATGGCTACACCTTC
NA	TRBV19	TRBJ2-4	NA	CASSMGELAKNIQYF	TGTGCCAGTAGTATGGGGGAGCTAGCCAAAAACATTCAGTACTTC
NA	TRBV6-5	TRBJ2-3	NA	CASSYSRSSEYTDTQYF	TGTGCCAGCAGTTACTCGAGGTCTAGCGAATACACAGATACGCAGTATTTT
TRBD1	TRBV5-1	TRBJ2-1	NA	CASSSDPTGAGFF	TGCGCCAGCAGCTCCGACCCGACAGGGGCCGGGTTCTTC
NA	TRBV6-2/TRBV6-3	TRBJ2-7	NA	CASRQGPSPFYEQYF	TGTGCCAGCAGACAAGGCCCTTCACCTTTTTACGAGCAGTACTTC
NA	TRBV28	TRBJ2-3	NA	CASSPPGAGTDTQYF	TGTGCCAGCAGCCCTCCGGGGGCTGGCACAGATACGCAGTATTTT
TRBD2	TRBV18	TRBJ2-7	NA	CASSPVGTSGEQYF	TGTGCCAGCTCACCAGTTGGGACTAGCGGCGAGCAGTACTTC
NA	TRBV2	TRBJ1-4	NA	CASSGGSTNEKLFF	TGTGCCAGCAGTGGGGGGTCCACTAATGAAAAACTGTTTTTT
TRBD1	TRBV27	TRBJ1-6	NA	CASSLSQGANSPLHF	TGTGCCAGCAGTTTATCCCAGGGGGCTAATTCACCCCTCCACTTT
NA	TRBV19	TRBJ2-1	NA	CASSIFTARNEQFF	TGTGCCAGTAGTATATTTACAGCACGCAATGAGCAGTTCTTC
NA	TRBV29-1	TRBJ2-2	few	CSVEQALSNTGELFF	TGCAGCGTTGAACAGGCCCTTTCGAACACCGGGGAGCTGTTTTTT
NA	TRBV25-1	TRBJ1-5	NA	CASSTGMAQPQHF	TGTGCCAGCAGTACGGGGATGGCTCAGCCCCAGCATTTT
TRBD2	TRBV19	TRBJ2-5	NA	CASSHRLAGLEETQYF	TGTGCCAGTAGTCACCGACTAGCGGGACTGGAGGAGACCCAGTACTTC
NA	TRBV29-1	TRBJ1-2	few	CSVGGQGNYGYTF	TGCAGCGTTGGAGGGCAGGGAAACTATGGCTACACCTTC